Sequencing of this T cell receptor beta chain was carried out in a study of patients and donors after allogeneic stem cell transplantation. CDR3 length: 15 amino acids. V lost 1 base and J 3 bases, leaving 10 bases between the germline ends. Germline values: CDR1 SEHNR, CDR2 FQNEAQ (reference sequence). TCRdb reprocessed the RT-PCR reads via MiXCR and lists one record per CDR3 protein. The profile shows about 410,000 distinct CDR3 sequences, 16% of them singletons. This receptor was obtained from a human donor who was either an allogeneic HSCT recipient or a stem cell or donor lymphocyte infusion donor (not recorded which). It is not recorded whose cells these are; they may come from a transplant donor. This chain links TRBV7-9 with TRBJ2-1; perhaps TRBD2 as D (6 bases). Sequenced: blood, either unsorted or a sorted T cell fraction (not recorded which). Here the CDR3 DNA reads TGTGCCAGCAGCTTAGAGGGACTCGACTACAATGAGCAGTTCTTC. It codes for CASSLEGLDYNEQFF.